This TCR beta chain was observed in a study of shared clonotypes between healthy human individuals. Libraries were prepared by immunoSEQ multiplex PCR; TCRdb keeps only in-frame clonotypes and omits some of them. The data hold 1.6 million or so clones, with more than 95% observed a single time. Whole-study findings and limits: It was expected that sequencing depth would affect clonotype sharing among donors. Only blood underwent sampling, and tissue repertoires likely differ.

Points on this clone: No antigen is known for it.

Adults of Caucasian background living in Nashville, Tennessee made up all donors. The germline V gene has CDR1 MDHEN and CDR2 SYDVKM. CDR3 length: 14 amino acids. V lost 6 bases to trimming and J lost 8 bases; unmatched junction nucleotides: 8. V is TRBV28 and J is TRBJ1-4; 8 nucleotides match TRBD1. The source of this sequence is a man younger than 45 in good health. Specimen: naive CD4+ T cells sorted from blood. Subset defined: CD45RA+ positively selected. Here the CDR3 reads CASRSQGAREKLFF. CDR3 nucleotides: TGTGCCAGCAGATCCCAGGGGGCGCGAGAAAAACTGTTTTTT.